Listed here are 28 T cell receptor beta chains from one sample, sequenced in a study of vaccination and CD4 T cells after COVID-19. Sequencing of the DNA from cultured CD4+ T cells was carried out with the Oncomine TCR Beta short-read assay. TCRdb re-analysed the PCR reads in MiXCR, keeping a single row per CDR3 protein. The sample shows 12,000 or so distinct CDR3 sequences, less than 80% of them seen only once. Treatment noted: approximately 9-day PBMC culture with coronavirus spike peptide pools or control peptides (ViraFEST assay). For these TCRs, the target antigens are not known. The sample was CD4+ T cells from blood, cultured in vitro. The source is a human donor who had recovered from COVID-19.

The chain recombines TRBV5-1 with TRBJ2-6, with TRBD1 matching over 7 bases. V shed 3 bases, J shed 0 bases, and the junction held 9 bases outside the gene matches. The germline V gene has CDR1 SGHRS and CDR2 YFSETQ. CDR3 length: 18 amino acids. The CDR3 sequence is CASSSQPGQSSGANVLTF. The CDR3 nucleotides read TGCGCCAGCAGCTCGCAACCGGGACAGAGCTCTGGGGCCAACGTCCTGACTTTC.

This chain joins TRBV20-1 and TRBJ2-1, with 11 bases fitting TRBD1. There are 14 residues in the CDR3. J lost 14 bases, V lost 1 base, and 10 bases had no gene match. The germline gives CDR1 DFQATT, CDR2 SNEGSKA (reference sequence). The CDR3 loop is CSARAGTGGNRKFF. The CDR3 nucleotides are TGCAGTGCTAGAGCCGGGACAGGGGGTAATAGGAAGTTCTTC.

V is TRBV28 and J is TRBJ2-7, with 11 bases matching TRBD2. From germline, CDR1 is MDHEN and CDR2 SYDVKM. Trimming removed 2 bases from V and 1 base from J; junction bases left unmatched: 7. The CDR3 has 17 residues. The chain's CDR3 is CASSLRPSGRISYEQYF. The CDR3, as DNA: TGTGCCAGCAGTTTAAGGCCTAGCGGGAGGATATCCTACGAGCAGTACTTC.

V gene TRBV12-3 or TRBV12-4 combines with J gene TRBJ2-2; TRBD2 matches at 10 bases. V shed 7 bases, J shed 0 bases, and the junction held 5 bases outside the gene matches. This CDR3 has 16 amino acids. The CDR3 nucleotides read TGTGCCAGCATCAAGGGACTAGCGCCGAACACCGGGGAGCTGTTTTTT. It yields the protein CASIKGLAPNTGELFF.

The chain employs TRBV7-2 and TRBJ1-2; 7 positions match TRBD1. Unmatched junction bases numbered 19, after V lost 10 bases and J lost 2 bases. Germline CDR1 reads SGHTA; CDR2 reads FQGNSA. The CDR3 runs to 17 residues. The CDR3 loop reads CATDEGGSFRLNYGYTF. For the CDR3, the DNA is TGTGCCACCGACGAAGGGGGCTCTTTCAGACTCAACTATGGCTACACCTTC.

The CDR3 sequence is CSARPPRTGSETQYF. Written as DNA, the CDR3 is TGCAGTGCTAGACCTCCACGGACAGGGTCAGAGACCCAGTACTTC. The chain recombines TRBV20-1 with TRBJ2-5; 8 bases are shared with TRBD1. The CDR3 contains 15 residues. V was pared by 2 bases and J by 4 bases, with 9 bases of the junction left unmatched. Germline values: CDR1 DFQATT, CDR2 SNEGSKA (reference sequence).

The V call is TRBV2, the J call TRBJ1-1; D ambiguous. The CDR3 consists of 10 residues. Germline V gene data show CDR1 as SNHLY and CDR2 as FYNNEI. Trimming removed 3 bases from V and 8 bases from J, with 4 bases in between. CDR3 bases: TGTGCCAGCAGTGATGAGGAAGCTTTCTTT. Translating it yields CASSDEEAFF.

This clonotype is classed as medium-sized. J is TRBJ2-1 and V is TRBV7-2, with TRBD2 identical over 9 bases. From germline, CDR1 is SGHTA and CDR2 FQGNSA. Germline trimming cut 1 base from V and 8 bases from J; bases unmatched to any gene: 9. The CDR3 runs to 16 residues. CDR3 nucleotides: TGTGCCAGCAGCTTAGGTATTCTAGCGGGATACGATGAGCAGTTCTTC. It is translated as CASSLGILAGYDEQFF.

Only one count was recorded for this clonotype. The V call is TRBV7-8, the J call TRBJ2-5, with D possibly being TRBD1 or TRBD2 (7 bases each). The V end lost 5 bases, the J end lost 2 bases, and 15 bases lay between the germline ends. The germline gives CDR1 SGHVS, CDR2 FQNEAQ. CDR3 length: 15 amino acids. The CDR3 region has the DNA TGTGCCAGCAGCCCGACAGGGAGGGGGCAAGAGACCCAGTACTTC. Its translation is CASSPTGRGQETQYF.

In its sample, this clonotype was seen a few times. The chain uses TRBV6-1 and TRBJ1-1; D gene uncertain. The CDR3 is 13 residues long. CDR1 MNHNS and CDR2 SASEGT come from the germline V gene. V dropped 4 bases and J dropped 0 bases, with 6 bases sitting between them. The CDR3 is CASSVMVNTEAFF. The CDR3 DNA reads TGTGCCAGCAGTGTAATGGTGAACACTGAAGCTTTCTTT.

This clonotype came up a few times. The chain joins TRBV4-3 to TRBJ1-2, with 8 bases aligning to TRBD1. Germline lookup yields CDR1 LGHNA and CDR2 YSLEER. The CDR3 has 13 amino acids. V lost 0 bases and J lost 8; bases outside the gene matches: 2. The CDR3 DNA reads TGCGCCAGCAGCCAAGAGACAGGGGAGGGCTACACCTTC. It translates to CASSQETGEGYTF.

The chain carries TRBV5-1 and TRBJ1-5; TRBD1 agrees at 9 bases. This CDR3 contains 14 residues. V was clipped by 4 bases and J by 4 bases; unmatched bases: 3. Looked up from germline, CDR1 is SGHRS and CDR2 is YFSETQ. The CDR3 sequence: CASSAGQGNQPQHF. The CDR3 DNA reads TGCGCCAGCAGCGCCGGACAGGGGAATCAGCCCCAGCATTTT.

This clonotype was detected only once. The rearrangement joins TRBV19 to TRBJ1-1; no reliable D call. Looked up from germline, CDR1 is LNHDA and CDR2 is SQIVND (reference sequence). Trimming pared 7 bases from V and 4 bases from J, leaving 13 bases between. This CDR3 contains 13 residues. The CDR3 nucleotides read TGTGCCAGTATTTCAGGTGGTCGCACTGAAGCTTTCTTT. Protein: CASISGGRTEAFF.

There are a few counts of this clonotype. V is TRBV7-9 and J is TRBJ2-7, with 9 positions matching TRBD1. Trimming took 5 bases from V and 7 from J; bases not matched to a gene: 9. The CDR3 has 14 residues. Germline CDR1 and CDR2: SEHNR and FQNEAQ (reference sequence). The CDR3 DNA reads as TGTGCCAGCAGCAGGTGGGACAGGGATGGGGAGCAGTACTTC. Translation: CASSRWDRDGEQYF.

The rearrangement joins TRBV12-3 or TRBV12-4 to TRBJ2-2, with TRBD2 identical over 7 bases. V lost 4 bases to trimming and J lost 3 bases; unmatched junction nucleotides: 8. This CDR3 spans 16 amino acids. This CDR3 reads CASSSSGGPYTGELFF. The CDR3 DNA reads as TGTGCCAGCAGTTCTAGCGGAGGACCGTACACCGGGGAGCTGTTTTTT.

J is TRBJ2-6 and V is TRBV6-1; D might be TRBD2 (6 bases). CDR1 is MNHNS, CDR2 SASEGT, per germline. Trimming stripped 7 bases from V and 4 bases from J, with 26 bases between. CDR3 length: 19 residues. The CDR3 coding sequence is TGTGCCAGCACCAACCGGGCCCTCAGGAGGGCTCTGGGGGCCAACGTCCTGACTTTC. Translated, it gives CASTNRALRRALGANVLTF.

This clonotype was counted once. The chain combines TRBV24-1 with TRBJ2-1; TRBD2 agrees at 16 bases. The V and J ends lost 2 bases and 3 bases, in that order; junction bases with no gene match: 9. Germline V CDR1 and CDR2: KGHDR, SFDVKD. The CDR3 length is 20 residues. CDR3 region: CATSDSRGLAGGPVYNEQFF. The CDR3 DNA reads TGTGCCACCAGTGATTCACGGGGACTAGCGGGAGGGCCAGTCTACAATGAGCAGTTCTTC.

The chain employs TRBV7-9 and TRBJ2-7; 7 nucleotides align to TRBD1. This CDR3 has 13 amino acids. From germline, CDR1 is SEHNR and CDR2 FQNEAQ (reference sequence). With 4 bases clipped from V and 6 bases from J, the junction kept 6 bases outside the gene matches. As DNA, the CDR3 is TGTGCCAGCAGCTCGAATACAGGGGCCGAGCAGTACTTC. Protein sequence: CASSSNTGAEQYF.

This sequence joins TRBV6-4 and TRBJ2-3; 7 positions match TRBD2. There are 15 residues in the CDR3. Germline-derived CDR1 and CDR2 are MRHNA and SNTAGT. The J segment lost 0 bases and the V segment lost 4 bases, leaving 4 bases of the junction unmatched. The CDR3 DNA is TGTGCCAGCAGTGCAGGACTAGGGAGCACAGATACGCAGTATTTT. This encodes CASSAGLGSTDTQYF.

This chain connects TRBV5-1 to TRBJ2-1; D gene unclear. Germline CDR1 SGHRS, CDR2 YFSETQ. CDR3 length: 14 residues. V lost 0 bases and J 7 bases, leaving 11 bases between the germline ends. The CDR3 nucleotides read TGCGCCAGCAGCTTGGTGGCAGTTCAGAATGAGCAGTTCTTC. Translating gives CASSLVAVQNEQFF.

This clonotype was picked up a small number of times. The chain joins TRBV7-8 to TRBJ2-1; D remains unclear. The V and J ends lost 3 bases and 7 bases respectively, with 19 bases between them. The CDR3 is 16 residues long. Germline V CDR1 and CDR2: SGHVS, FQNEAQ. The CDR3 region has the DNA TGTGCCAGCAGCTTCGGGTCGACTTTCCTAGAAAATGAGCAGTTCTTC. The encoded protein is CASSFGSTFLENEQFF.

A few counts support this clonotype. The chain carries TRBV11-1 and TRBJ1-1, with TRBD1 matching 9 bases. The CDR3 runs to 14 residues. Germline assignment: CDR1 SGHAT and CDR2 FQDESV (reference sequence). With V trimmed by 6 bases and J by 8 bases, 10 bases remained unmatched. DNA of the CDR3: TGTGCCAGCAGTCAAAACCGGGACAGGGTAGAAGCTTTCTTT. Amino acids: CASSQNRDRVEAFF. The full variable domain, with the rest looked up from reference TRBV11-1 and TRBJ1-1, is EAEVAQSPRYKITEKSQAVAFWCDPISGHATLYWYRQILGQGPELLVQFQDESVVDDSQLPKDRFSAERLKGVDSTLKIQPAELGDSAMYLCASSQNRDRVEAFFGQGTRLTVV.

This chain uses TRBV20-1 with TRBJ2-1; TRBD2 agrees at 11 bases. Germline values: CDR1 DFQATT, CDR2 SNEGSKA (reference sequence). V lost 2 bases to trimming and J lost 6 bases; unmatched junction nucleotides: 6. This CDR3 comprises 15 residues. In nucleotides, the CDR3 is TGCAGTGCTAGAAAAGGACTAGCGGGTTTCAATGAGCAGTTCTTC. It specifies CSARKGLAGFNEQFF.

This clonotype has a handful of counts. The chain is built from TRBV6-1 and TRBJ1-2; D gene uncertain. CDR1 is MNHNS, CDR2 SASEGT, per germline. Trimming took off 7 bases at V and 4 bases at J, with 19 bases between the two ends. There are 15 residues in the CDR3. This chain's CDR3 is CASTPSGMSGYGYTF. CDR3 bases: TGTGCCAGCACTCCGTCGGGGATGAGCGGCTATGGCTACACCTTC.

The genes are TRBV6-2 or TRBV6-3 and TRBJ1-2; D unclear. Germline values: CDR1 MNHEY, CDR2 SVGEGT. With 6 bases removed from V and 4 bases from J, the gap between germline ends came to 27 bases. CDR3 length: 18 residues. This CDR3 reads CASSPTPSVFSWSYGYTF. Written as DNA, the CDR3 is TGTGCCAGCAGCCCCACCCCGTCCGTGTTCAGCTGGTCCTATGGCTACACCTTC.

The rearrangement joins TRBV28 to TRBJ1-2; 10 bases align to TRBD1. V was pared by 5 bases and J by 4 bases, with 4 bases of the junction left unmatched. In germline, CDR1 is MDHEN, CDR2 SYDVKM. The CDR3 is made up of 14 amino acids. CDR3 in amino acids: CASSVGTGAYGYTF. The CDR3 DNA reads as TGTGCCAGCAGTGTTGGGACAGGGGCCTATGGCTACACCTTC.

The V call is TRBV20-1, the J call TRBJ1-4, with 8 bases identical to TRBD1. CDR3 size: 14 residues. V lost 5 bases, J lost 6 bases, and 8 bases stayed unmatched. Germline V gene sequence: CDR1 DFQATT, CDR2 SNEGSKA (reference sequence). In nucleotides, the CDR3 is TGCAGTGCTGGTCCGGGACAGGACTATGAAAAACTGTTTTTT. Translated, it gives CSAGPGQDYEKLFF.

The V and J genes are TRBV20-1 and TRBJ1-6, with a weak D call TRBD1 (5 bases). Germline-derived CDR1 and CDR2 are DFQATT and SNEGSKA (reference sequence). V dropped 0 bases and J dropped 6 bases, with 18 bases sitting between them. CDR3 length: 17 amino acids. The CDR3 DNA reads TGCAGTGCTAGAGAGGAGGGTCGGACACTGACTAATTCACCCCTCCACTTT. Translating it yields CSAREEGRTLTNSPLHF.